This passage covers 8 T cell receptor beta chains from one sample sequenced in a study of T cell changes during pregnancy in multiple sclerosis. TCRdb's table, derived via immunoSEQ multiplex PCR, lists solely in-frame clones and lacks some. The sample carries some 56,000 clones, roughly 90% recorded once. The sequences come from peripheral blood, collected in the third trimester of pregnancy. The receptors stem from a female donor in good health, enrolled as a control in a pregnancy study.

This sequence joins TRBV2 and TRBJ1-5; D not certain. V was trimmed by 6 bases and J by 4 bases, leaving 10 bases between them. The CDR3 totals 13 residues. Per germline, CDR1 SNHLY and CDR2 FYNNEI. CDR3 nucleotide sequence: TGTGCCAGCAGGGCCTCCGATAATCAGCCCCAGCATTTT. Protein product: CASRASDNQPQHF.

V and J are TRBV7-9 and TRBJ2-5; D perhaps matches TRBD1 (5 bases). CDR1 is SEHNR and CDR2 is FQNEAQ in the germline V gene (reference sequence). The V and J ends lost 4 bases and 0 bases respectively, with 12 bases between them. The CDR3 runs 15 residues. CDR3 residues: CASSSYRQNQETQYF. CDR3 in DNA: TGTGCCAGCAGCTCCTACCGACAGAACCAAGAGACCCAGTACTTC. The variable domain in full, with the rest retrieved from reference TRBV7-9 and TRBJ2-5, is DTGVSQNPRHKITKRGQNVTFRCDPISEHNRLYWYRQTLGQGPEFLTYFQNEAQLEKSRLLSDRFSAERPKGSFSTLEIQRTEQGDSAMYLCASSSYRQNQETQYFGPGTRLLVL.

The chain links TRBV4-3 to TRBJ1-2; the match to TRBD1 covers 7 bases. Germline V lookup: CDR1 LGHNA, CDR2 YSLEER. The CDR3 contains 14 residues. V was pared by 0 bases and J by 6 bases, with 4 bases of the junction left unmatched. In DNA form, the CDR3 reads TGCGCCAGCAGCCAAGACCGGGACAGTCATGGCTACACCTTC. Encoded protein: CASSQDRDSHGYTF.

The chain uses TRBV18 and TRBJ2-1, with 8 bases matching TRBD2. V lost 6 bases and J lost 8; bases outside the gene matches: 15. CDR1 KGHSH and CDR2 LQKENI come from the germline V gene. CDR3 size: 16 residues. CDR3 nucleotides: TGTGCCAGCTCGCCATCCCAAGCGGGAGCTAGCGATGAGCAGTTCTTC. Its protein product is CASSPSQAGASDEQFF.

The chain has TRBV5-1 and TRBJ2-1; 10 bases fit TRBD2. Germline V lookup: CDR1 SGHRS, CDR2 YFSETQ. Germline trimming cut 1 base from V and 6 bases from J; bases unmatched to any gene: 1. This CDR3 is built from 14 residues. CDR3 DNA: TGCGCCAGCAGCTTGAAGCGGGAGGGCAATGAGCAGTTCTTC. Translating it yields CASSLKREGNEQFF. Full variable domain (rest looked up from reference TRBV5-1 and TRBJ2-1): KAGVTQTPRYLIKTRGQQVTLSCSPISGHRSVSWYQQTPGQGLQFLFEYFSETQRNKGNFPGRFSGRQFSNSRSEMNVSTLELGDSALYLCASSLKREGNEQFFGPGTRLTVL.

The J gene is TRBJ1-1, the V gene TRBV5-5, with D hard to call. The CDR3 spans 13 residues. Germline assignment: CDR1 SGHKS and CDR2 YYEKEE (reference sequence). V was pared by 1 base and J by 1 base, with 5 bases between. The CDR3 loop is CASSLSSNTEAFF. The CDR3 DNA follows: TGTGCCAGCAGCTTGTCCTCGAACACTGAAGCTTTCTTT. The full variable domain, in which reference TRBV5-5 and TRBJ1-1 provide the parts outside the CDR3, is DAGVTQSPTHLIKTRGQQVTLRCSPISGHKSVSWYQQVLGQGPQFIFQYYEKEERGRGNFPDRFSARQFPNYSSELNVNALLLGDSALYLCASSLSSNTEAFFGQGTRLTVV.

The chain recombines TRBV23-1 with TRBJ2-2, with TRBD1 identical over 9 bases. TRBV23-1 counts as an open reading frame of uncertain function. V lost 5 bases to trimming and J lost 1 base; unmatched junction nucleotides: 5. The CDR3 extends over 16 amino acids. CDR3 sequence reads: CASSRPGQGNTGELFF. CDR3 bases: TGCGCCAGCAGTAGACCGGGACAGGGGAACACCGGGGAGCTGTTTTTT.

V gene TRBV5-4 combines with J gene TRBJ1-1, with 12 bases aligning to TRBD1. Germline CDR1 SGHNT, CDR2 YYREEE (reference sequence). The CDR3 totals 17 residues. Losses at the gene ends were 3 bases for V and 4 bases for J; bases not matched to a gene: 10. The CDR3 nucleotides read TGTGCCAGCAGCTCCCGGGACAGGGGGCGACTGGGCACTGAAGCTTTCTTT. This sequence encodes CASSSRDRGRLGTEAFF.